This T cell receptor beta chain was obtained from a study of T cells after posttransplantation cyclophosphamide. The study, taken as a whole, reports: Recipient CMV seropositivity and CMV reactivation strongly tracked TRB clonality.

Profiling relied on immunoSEQ multiplex PCR, and the TCRdb table lists in-frame clones only, not all of them. The repertoire has 10,000 to 13,000 clones, 86% of them found once; the top ten carry 27%. The CDR3 totals 14 residues. V was clipped by 3 bases and J by 1 base, with 7 bases between them. From germline, CDR1 is SNHLY and CDR2 FYNNEI. In regard to this clone: Its antigen is currently unknown.

Busulfan-fludarabine conditioning, marrow transplant, and cyclophosphamide on days +3 and +4 were administered. The receptor was derived from a male patient in his thirties who received an allogeneic stem cell transplant from a related donor, was CMV-positive, and had acute GVHD only. Part of the T cell pool may stem from the graft donor. The chain links TRBV2 to TRBJ2-4; D is unresolved. Sequenced here: CD4+ T cells sorted from PBMCs, sampled after allogeneic stem cell transplant with posttransplant cyclophosphamide. The CDR3 DNA reads as TGTGCCAGCAGTGATCGTGTGGCCAAAAACATTCAGTACTTC. It specifies CASSDRVAKNIQYF.